This T cell receptor (beta chain) was documented in a study of B cell selection in AIRE deficiency. The regulatory T cell sort gate was CD4+CD25hiCD127low/negative. Unrelated healthy donors provided the controls. Some clones are missing from TCRdb's copy, which holds only in-frame ones; the method was immunoSEQ multiplex PCR. The sample holds tens of thousands of clones, about 90% seen once. Of note for this clone: Its antigen is unknown.

Study-wide results and limits: Around 33% of healthy-donor shared Treg TCRbeta sequences appeared in patient Tconv cells.

CDR1 SGHTA and CDR2 FQGTGA come from the germline V gene. J gave up 8 bases and V 5 bases, and 5 bases lay outside the gene matches. The CDR3 runs 14 residues. The sequence was obtained from a human donor in good health. Sequenced: CD4+CD25+ Tregs sorted from PBMCs. J is TRBJ1-6 and V is TRBV7-3, with 8 nucleotides matching TRBD1. The CDR3 DNA reads as TGTGCCAGCAGCACAGGGACAGGTGATTCACCCCTCCACTTT. Its protein is CASSTGTGDSPLHF.